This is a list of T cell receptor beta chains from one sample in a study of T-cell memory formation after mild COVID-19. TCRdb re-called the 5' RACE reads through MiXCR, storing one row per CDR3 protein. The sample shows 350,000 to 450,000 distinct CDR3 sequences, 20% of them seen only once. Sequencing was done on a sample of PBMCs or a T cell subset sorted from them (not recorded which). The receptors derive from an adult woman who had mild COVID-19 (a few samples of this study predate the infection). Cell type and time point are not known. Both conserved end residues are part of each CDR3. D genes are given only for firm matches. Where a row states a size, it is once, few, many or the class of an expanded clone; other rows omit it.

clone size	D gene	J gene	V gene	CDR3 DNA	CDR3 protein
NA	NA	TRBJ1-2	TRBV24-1	TGTGCCACCAGTTCCGAGGAGTTCTATGGCTACACCTTC	CATSSEEFYGYTF
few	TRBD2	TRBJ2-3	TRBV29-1	TGCAGCGTCGCCCGACTAGCGGGAGAAGGCCCAGATACGCAGTATTTT	CSVARLAGEGPDTQYF
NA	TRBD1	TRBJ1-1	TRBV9	TGTGCCAGCAGCCCCTGGACAGGGCGAGCGAACACTGAAGCTTTCTTT	CASSPWTGRANTEAFF
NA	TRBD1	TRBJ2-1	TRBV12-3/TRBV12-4	TGTGCCAGCAGACCGGGACAGAGATACAATGAGCAGTTCTTC	CASRPGQRYNEQFF
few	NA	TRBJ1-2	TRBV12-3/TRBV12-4	TGTGCCAGCAGTTTTTGGGCAGACGATGGCTACACCTTC	CASSFWADDGYTF
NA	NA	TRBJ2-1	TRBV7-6	TGTGCCAGCAGCTTAGCCATGGGGGCCCCCTTAGGCAATGAGCAGTTCTTC	CASSLAMGAPLGNEQFF
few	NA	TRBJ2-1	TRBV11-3	TGTGCCAGCAGCCCAGCCGGGACTCTGCCCTACAATGAGCAGTTCTTC	CASSPAGTLPYNEQFF
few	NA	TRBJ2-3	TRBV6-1	TGTGCCAGCAGTGACCCGGGGGCCTCCACAGATACGCAGTATTTT	CASSDPGASTDTQYF
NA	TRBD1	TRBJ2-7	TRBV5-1	TGCGCCAGCAGCGCGGGACAGGGCAGAGGCGAGCAGTACTTC	CASSAGQGRGEQYF
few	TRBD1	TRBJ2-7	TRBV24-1	TGTGCCACCAGTCACCCACCCGGGACAGGGAAATACGAGCAGTACTTC	CATSHPPGTGKYEQYF
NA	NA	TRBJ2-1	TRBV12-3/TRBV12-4	TGTGCCAGCAGTTTACCTCGGCTAGCCGGATTGGGAGAGCAGTTCTTC	CASSLPRLAGLGEQFF
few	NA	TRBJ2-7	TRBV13	TGTGCCAGCAGCCTCCGCTCCCACGAGCAGTACTTC	CASSLRSHEQYF
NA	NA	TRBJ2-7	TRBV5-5	TGTGCCAGCAGCTACACTAATGACAGGATGTACGAGCAGTACTTC	CASSYTNDRMYEQYF
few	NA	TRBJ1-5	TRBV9	TGTGCCAGCAGCGTAGGGGGGGACGCCCATAGCAATCAGCCCCAGCATTTT	CASSVGGDAHSNQPQHF
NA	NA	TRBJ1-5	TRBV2	TGTGCCAGCCGCACAGGGAATCAGCCCCAGCATTTT	CASRTGNQPQHF
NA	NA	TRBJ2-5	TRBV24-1	TGTGCCACCAGTGATTTGGGAGGCCTAGGGACCCAGTACTTC	CATSDLGGLGTQYF
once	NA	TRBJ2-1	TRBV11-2	TGTGCCAGCTTCGGGGGTTACAATGAGCAGTTCTTC	CASFGGYNEQFF
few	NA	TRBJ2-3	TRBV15	TGTGCCACCAGCAAAGGGGGGGGCAGGTCCACAGATACGCAGTATTTT	CATSKGGGRSTDTQYF
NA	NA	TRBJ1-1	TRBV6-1	TGTGCCAGCAGTGTACCGGGACGGAAGAACACTGAAGCTTTCTTT	CASSVPGRKNTEAFF
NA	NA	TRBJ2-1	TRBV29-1	TGCAGCGTTGTAACGGGGGCCGACTACAATGAGCAGTTCTTC	CSVVTGADYNEQFF
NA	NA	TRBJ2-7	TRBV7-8	TGTGCCAGCAGCCCGATTGCGGGCCGGTACTACGAGCAGTACTTC	CASSPIAGRYYEQYF
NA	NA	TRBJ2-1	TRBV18	TGTGCCAGCTCACCACGACAGGAGTCCTACAATGAGCAGTTCTTC	CASSPRQESYNEQFF
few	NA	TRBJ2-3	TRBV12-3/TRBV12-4	TGTGCCAGCAGACAGGGACGGATTAGCACAGATACGCAGTATTTT	CASRQGRISTDTQYF
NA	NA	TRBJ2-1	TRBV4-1	TGCGCCAGCAGCCAAGAGGGACGGTTACCAACAAGCTCCTACAATGAGCAGTTCTTC	CASSQEGRLPTSSYNEQFF
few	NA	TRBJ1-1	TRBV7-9	TGTGCCAGCAGCTTAGGGGGTGGCGCTGAAGCTTTCTTT	CASSLGGGAEAFF
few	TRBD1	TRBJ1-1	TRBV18	TGTGCCAGCTCAGAGACAGGGAACGAGGGGACTGAAGCTTTCTTT	CASSETGNEGTEAFF
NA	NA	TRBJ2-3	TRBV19	TGTGCCAGTAGTATCCGACTCCAGGTGGATACGCAGTATTTT	CASSIRLQVDTQYF
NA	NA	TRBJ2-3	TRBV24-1	TGTGCCACCTGTCTCATCCTAAATCCCCGGGATACGCAGTATTTT	CATCLILNPRDTQYF
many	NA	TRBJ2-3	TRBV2	TGTGCCAGCAGCGTCACAGATACGCAGTATTTT	CASSVTDTQYF
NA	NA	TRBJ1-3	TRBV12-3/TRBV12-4	TGTGCCAGCATCGAAGCGGGGAGCTCTGGAAACACCATATATTTT	CASIEAGSSGNTIYF
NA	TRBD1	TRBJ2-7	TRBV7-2	TGTGCCAGCAGCGCTCGACAGGGGACCTACGAGCAGTACTTC	CASSARQGTYEQYF
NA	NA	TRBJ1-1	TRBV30	TGTGCCTGGGCAGGACGGGACCCGAGAGCTTTCTTT	CAWAGRDPRAFF
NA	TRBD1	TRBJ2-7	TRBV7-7	TGTGCCAGCAGCCGTCCCGGGACAGGCATTTACGAGCAGTACTTC	CASSRPGTGIYEQYF
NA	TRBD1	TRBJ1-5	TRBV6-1	TGTGCCAGTAGACAGGGGACGAGCAATCAGCCCCAGCATTTT	CASRQGTSNQPQHF
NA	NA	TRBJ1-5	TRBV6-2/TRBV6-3	TGTGCCAGCAGACAGGACGCCAATCAGCCCCAGCATTTT	CASRQDANQPQHF
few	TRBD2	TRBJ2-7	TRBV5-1	TGCGCCAGCAGCCCCGCCCGGACTAGCGGGACCTACGAGCAGTACTTC	CASSPARTSGTYEQYF
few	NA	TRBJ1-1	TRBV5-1	TGCGCCAGCAGCTTTGGGGGGACGACAGAAGCTTTCTTT	CASSFGGTTEAFF
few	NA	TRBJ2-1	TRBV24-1	TGTGCCACCAGTGAGGCAGGACCGGGGAGGAATGAGCAGTTCTTC	CATSEAGPGRNEQFF
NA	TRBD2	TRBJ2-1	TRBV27	TGTGCCAGCAGTTTATCTACTAGCGGGAGCTATGAGCAGTTCTTC	CASSLSTSGSYEQFF
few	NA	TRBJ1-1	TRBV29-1	TGCAGCGTTTCGGGGGGGGGGACCACCCGGGAGACTGAAGCTTTCTTT	CSVSGGGTTRETEAFF
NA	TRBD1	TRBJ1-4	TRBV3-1	TGTGCCAGCAGCCAACAGTGGACAGGGAATGAAAAACTGTTTTTT	CASSQQWTGNEKLFF
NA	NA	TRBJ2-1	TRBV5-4	TGTGCCAGCAGCTTCGGGACCCTTGAGCAGTTCTTC	CASSFGTLEQFF
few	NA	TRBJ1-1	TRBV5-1	TGCGCCAGCAGCTTTAGCCCCTCGAACACTGAAGCTTTCTTT	CASSFSPSNTEAFF
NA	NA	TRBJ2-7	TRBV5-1	TGCGCCAGCAGCTTGGATAAAGGAGGCTACGAGCAGTACTTC	CASSLDKGGYEQYF
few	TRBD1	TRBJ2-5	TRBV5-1	TGCGCCAGCAGCCCGGGACAGGGAAAGCAAGAGACCCAGTACTTC	CASSPGQGKQETQYF
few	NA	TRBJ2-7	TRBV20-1	TGCAGTGCTAGAGGTGGGGCTACCTACGAGCAGTACTTC	CSARGGATYEQYF
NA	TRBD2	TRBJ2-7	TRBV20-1	TGCAGTGCTAGGTTACCGGGACTAGGCTATGGTGGGCAGTACTTC	CSARLPGLGYGGQYF
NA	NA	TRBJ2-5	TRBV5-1	TGCGCCAGCAGCATCACCTCCAGGTGGCCCAAAGAGACCCAGTACTTC	CASSITSRWPKETQYF
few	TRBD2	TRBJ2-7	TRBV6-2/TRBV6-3	TGTGCCAGCAGTTACCTCGGACTAGCGGGGCATGAGCAGTACTTC	CASSYLGLAGHEQYF
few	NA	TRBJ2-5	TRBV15	TGTGCCACCGGACGGGACCAAGAGACCCAGTACTTC	CATGRDQETQYF
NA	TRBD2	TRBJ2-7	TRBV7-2	TGTGCCAGCAGCCCGGTCTCGGGGGGACCCTACGAGCAGTACTTC	CASSPVSGGPYEQYF
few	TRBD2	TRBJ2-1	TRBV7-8	TGTGCCAGCAGCCCAGGGTTGGGACTAGCGGGAGGGCCCTCCTACAATGAGCAGTTCTTC	CASSPGLGLAGGPSYNEQFF
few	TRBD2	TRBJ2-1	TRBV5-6	TGTGCCAGCAGCTGGTGGGGGGGAACCTACAATGAGCAGTTCTTC	CASSWWGGTYNEQFF
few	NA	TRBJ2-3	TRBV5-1	TGCGCCAGCAGCCCGAGGGGGGGGTCAGATACGCAGTATTTT	CASSPRGGSDTQYF
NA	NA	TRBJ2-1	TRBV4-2	TGTGCCAGCAGCCAAGCGTACGGTTTGGAGTCTGAGCAGTTCTTC	CASSQAYGLESEQFF